The 2 T cell receptor beta chains presented below share a single source sample, sequenced in a study of blood T cell repertoires in COVID-19. The assay was immunoSEQ multiplex PCR, and TCRdb's table has in-frame clones only and misses some. Of about 400,000 clones detected, roughly 90% appear once; the ten largest clones hold about 1.7%. Sequencing used PBMCs or T cells enriched from blood (not recorded which). Source of these receptors: a woman in her twenties or thirties who had recovered from COVID-19.

The chain links TRBV10-1 to TRBJ1-1; a weak D match, TRBD1 (6 bases). Germline assignment: CDR1 WNHNN and CDR2 SYGVQD (reference sequence). The CDR3 sequence is 13 residues long. V was cut by 7 bases and J by 1 base, with 10 bases left in between. The CDR3 sequence: CASNDRKNTEAFF. The CDR3 bases are TGCGCCAGCAACGACAGGAAGAACACTGAAGCTTTCTTT.

This clone is a singleton in its sample. The gene calls are TRBV7-2 and TRBJ2-1; D gene unclear. CDR1 is SGHTA, CDR2 FQGNSA, per germline. The CDR3 runs to 12 residues. Trimming pared 2 bases from V and 7 bases from J, leaving 6 bases between. CDR3 in DNA: TGTGCCAGCAGCTTACTACTAAATGAGCAGTTCTTC. It is translated as CASSLLLNEQFF.